This T cell receptor beta chain derives from a study of tumor and adjacent non-tumor tissue in lung cancer. Study overall: There were 12 adenocarcinoma, a couple of squamous cell carcinoma and 1 small cell lung cancer cases.

In regard to this clonotype: Its cognate antigen is unknown. One end of the junction fails to match germline, which may point to a read error.

No cell sorting was done before RNA was extracted from the tissue. Between August and November 2014, newly diagnosed, chemotherapy-naive lung cancer patients underwent thoracic surgery in China. The study's findings and limits: Tumor tissue had significantly higher TCR diversity than normal lung. In normal lung, the top 100 clones were significantly more dominant than in tumor.

TCRbeta libraries were built with three rounds of nested PCR, modified from ARM-PCR. From the multiplex PCR reads, TCRdb called clonotypes with MiXCR, one entry per CDR3 protein. The sample lists some 100,000 distinct CDR3 sequences, roughly 75% occurring once. The length of the CDR3 is 14 residues. Germline V lookup: CDR1 DFQATT, CDR2 SNEGSKA (reference sequence). This clonotype originated in a woman aged 55-70 years with non-small cell lung cancer. J is TRBJ1-1 and V is TRBV20-1, with D maybe TRBD1 (6 bases). The sample consisted of lung tumor tissue. The DNA for the CDR3 is TGCAGTGCTAGACGGGTACAGGGAGACACTGAAGCTCTCTTT. Amino acid sequence: CSARRVQGDTEALF.